Listed below are T cell receptor beta chains from one sample, sequenced in a study of cytomegalovirus exposure and HLA in healthy donors. The assay was immunoSEQ multiplex PCR, and TCRdb's table has in-frame clones only and misses some. This sample has over 100,000 clones; 65% to 90% occur once, and the top ten carry 2.5% to 3.5%. Source material: PBMCs. Receptors were obtained from a woman between 18 and 29 years old in good health and CMV-seropositive. CDR3s include the opening cysteine and the closing phenylalanine or tryptophan. D genes are given only for firm matches. Not every row has a clone size; where given, it reads once, few, many or a size class.

TRBD2	.	TRBV5-1	TRBJ2-3	CASRSRGDLTDTQYF	TGCGCCAGCAGGTCTCGGGGGGACCTCACAGATACGCAGTATTTT
.	.	TRBV7-3	TRBJ1-6	CASSLGQPNSPLHF	TGTGCCAGCAGCTTAGGACAGCCTAATTCGCCCCTCCACTTT
.	few	TRBV7-9	TRBJ1-1	CASSPKSKMSGTEAFF	TGTGCCAGCAGCCCTAAGTCAAAAATGAGCGGCACTGAAGCTTTCTTT
.	.	TRBV29-1	TRBJ2-1	CSVNPGGSPGSSYNEQFF	TGCAGCGTCAATCCAGGAGGCAGCCCTGGGAGCTCCTACAATGAGCAGTTCTTC
TRBD1	.	TRBV2	TRBJ2-1	CASSDMDRDIYEQFF	TGTGCCAGCAGTGATATGGACAGGGATATTTATGAGCAGTTCTTC
.	.	TRBV4-1	TRBJ1-5	CASSQEGPGPQHF	TGCGCCAGCAGCCAGGAAGGTCCAGGGCCCCAGCATTTT
.	once	TRBV5-8	TRBJ2-7	CASSGQAVAF	TGTGCCAGCAGTGGACAAGCCGTCGCCTTC
.	.	TRBV11-2	TRBJ2-1	CASSQSTGTGSMYEQFF	TGTGCCAGCAGTCAATCCACCGGGACTGGGAGTATGTATGAGCAGTTCTTC
.	.	TRBV6-5	TRBJ2-1	CASSPGGPSYNEQFF	TGTGCCAGCAGCCCCGGAGGGCCCTCCTACAATGAGCAGTTCTTC
.	few	TRBV27	TRBJ1-6	CASSLSEAANSPLHF	TGTGCCAGCAGTTTATCCGAGGCAGCTAATTCACCCCTCCACTTT
.	few	TRBV25-1	TRBJ1-1	CASSSYPGEGEAFF	TGTGCCAGCAGTTCTTACCCAGGGGAAGGGGAAGCTTTCTTT
.	.	TRBV29-1	TRBJ2-1	CSVVSEESNEQFF	TGCAGCGTTGTGTCAGAAGAATCCAATGAGCAGTTCTTC
TRBD2	few	TRBV6-1	TRBJ2-2	CASSDTRGTRNTGELFF	TGTGCCAGCAGTGATACGCGAGGGACTAGGAACACCGGGGAGCTGTTTTTT
.	.	TRBV5-4	TRBJ2-7	CASSLFGPGQGEQYF	.
.	.	TRBV7-9	TRBJ1-1	CASSRDTRTSEAFF	TGTGCCAGCAGCCGGGACACTAGAACCTCTGAAGCTTTCTTT
.	.	TRBV15	TRBJ1-1	CATSRVRGMNTEAFF	TGTGCCACCAGCAGAGTAAGGGGAATGAACACTGAAGCTTTCTTT
TRBD2	.	TRBV6-1	TRBJ2-1	CASSEGTSFNEQFF	TGTGCCAGCAGTGAAGGGACTAGCTTCAATGAGCAGTTCTTC
TRBD1	.	TRBV27	TRBJ1-3	CASSWRTGDTIYF	TGTGCCAGCAGTTGGAGGACAGGAGACACCATATATTTT
.	.	TRBV5-1	TRBJ2-2	CASSFAGELFF	TGCGCCAGCAGCTTCGCCGGGGAGCTGTTTTTT
.	.	TRBV29-1	TRBJ1-2	CSVEGARGYTF	TGCAGCGTTGAAGGGGCACGCGGCTACACCTTC
TRBD1	.	TRBV7-8	TRBJ2-5	CASSRDREETQYF	TGTGCCAGCAGCAGGGACAGGGAAGAGACCCAGTACTTC
.	.	TRBV5-1	TRBJ2-3	CASSLNAGENTQYF	TGCGCCAGCAGCTTGAATGCGGGTGAAAATACGCAGTATTTT
.	.	TRBV27	TRBJ1-2	CASNPQVYGYTF	TGTGCCAGCAACCCACAGGTCTATGGCTACACCTTC
TRBD2	few	TRBV19	TRBJ2-5	CASSLTTSGGAHETQYF	TGTGCCAGTAGTCTTACGACTAGCGGGGGGGCACACGAGACCCAGTACTTC
TRBD1	.	TRBV28	TRBJ1-2	CALGGLLFGYTF	TGTGCCTTAGGGGGCTTATTGTTTGGCTACACCTTC
.	.	TRBV7-9	TRBJ1-1	CASSLGQGTEAFF	TGTGCCAGCAGCTTAGGGCAGGGCACTGAAGCTTTCTTT
.	few	TRBV2	TRBJ2-7	CASSATAEQYF	TGTGCCAGCAGCGCTACAGCCGAGCAGTACTTC
.	.	TRBV7-9	TRBJ1-1	CASSLRQNEAFF	TGTGCCAGCAGCTTAAGACAGAATGAAGCTTTCTTT
.	.	TRBV29-1	TRBJ2-7	CSVDHYYEQYF	TGCAGCGTTGATCACTACTACGAGCAGTACTTC
.	once	TRBV27	TRBJ2-1	CASSRLGYEQFF	TGTGCCAGCAGTAGACTGGGTTATGAGCAGTTCTTC
.	few	TRBV4-1	TRBJ2-6	CASSQERYSPSGANVLTF	TGCGCCAGCAGCCAAGAACGGTACTCCCCCTCTGGGGCCAACGTCCTGACTTTC
.	.	TRBV2	TRBJ1-1	CASFGLMNTEAFF	TGTGCCAGCTTTGGACTTATGAACACTGAAGCTTTCTTT
TRBD1	.	TRBV5-4	TRBJ2-2	CASKRTGGKTGELFF	TGTGCCAGCAAGAGGACAGGGGGCAAAACCGGGGAGCTGTTTTTT
.	few	TRBV25-1	TRBJ2-2	CASLATGVTLNTGELFF	TGTGCCAGCTTAGCGACGGGGGTAACATTGAACACCGGGGAGCTGTTTTTT
TRBD2	.	TRBV9	TRBJ2-5	CASNLAGRYQETQYF	TGTGCCAGCAATCTAGCGGGGAGGTACCAAGAGACCCAGTACTTC
.	.	TRBV7-9	TRBJ2-7	CTSSSDALEQHF	TGTACCAGCAGCTCCGACGCCTTGGAGCAGCACTTC
TRBD1	.	TRBV6-5	TRBJ1-1	CASRWTGRITEAFF	TGTGCCAGCAGGTGGACAGGGAGAATCACTGAAGCTTTCTTT
TRBD2	.	TRBV6-1	TRBJ2-5	CASAPVAGAQETQYF	TGTGCCAGCGCTCCGGTAGCGGGGGCGCAAGAGACCCAGTACTTC
.	.	TRBV13	TRBJ1-1	CASSLGPQGLRTEAFF	TGTGCCAGCAGCTTAGGCCCCCAGGGGCTGCGAACTGAAGCTTTCTTT
.	.	TRBV5-1	TRBJ2-7	CASSGVAGTYEQYF	TGCGCCAGCAGCGGGGTGGCAGGGACCTACGAGCAGTACTTC
.	.	TRBV5-1	TRBJ1-1	CASSLSPERTEAFF	TGCGCCAGCAGCTTGAGCCCCGAACGGACTGAAGCTTTCTTT
.	.	TRBV2	TRBJ2-2	CASTGDGGELFF	TGTGCCAGCACAGGGGATGGCGGGGAGCTGTTTTTT
.	.	TRBV19	TRBJ1-5	CASGMGFSNQPQHF	TGTGCCAGCGGGATGGGTTTTAGCAATCAGCCCCAGCATTTT
TRBD2	once	TRBV12-5	TRBJ2-1	CASGLEYSGGRNEQFF	TGTGCTAGTGGTTTAGAATATAGCGGGGGGCGAAATGAGCAGTTCTTC
.	.	TRBV6-1	TRBJ2-2	CASSDGTGELFF	TGTGCCAGCAGTGACGGCACCGGGGAGCTGTTTTTT
TRBD1	.	TRBV5-1	TRBJ2-1	CASSEDRGSSYNEQFF	TGCGCCAGCAGCGAAGACAGGGGAAGCTCCTACAATGAGCAGTTCTTC
.	.	TRBV19	TRBJ1-1	CASGRENTEAFF	TGTGCCAGTGGGCGAGAGAACACTGAAGCTTTCTTT
.	.	TRBV4-1	TRBJ2-7	CASSQGGQTYEQYF	TGCGCCAGCAGCCAAGGGGGACAAACCTACGAGCAGTACTTC
.	.	TRBV4-1	TRBJ2-3	CASSPSTSTDTQYF	TGCGCCAGCAGCCCCTCGACTAGCACAGATACGCAGTATTTT
.	.	TRBV2	TRBJ1-1	CASSLGLNTEAFF	TGTGCCAGCAGTCTGGGCCTTAACACTGAAGCTTTCTTT
TRBD1	.	TRBV6-5	TRBJ2-2	CASRRGQGSTGELFF	TGTGCCAGCAGACGAGGACAGGGTAGCACCGGGGAGCTGTTTTTT
TRBD1	.	TRBV5-6	TRBJ1-2	CASSRDRQNYGYTF	TGTGCCAGCAGCCGGGACAGGCAGAACTATGGCTACACCTTC
TRBD1	.	TRBV7-9	TRBJ1-6	CASWDRANSPLHF	TGTGCCAGCTGGGACAGGGCCAATTCACCCCTCCACTTT